These 10 T cell receptor beta chains were all obtained from the same sample, sequenced in a study of T cell responses to AZD1222 COVID-19 vaccine. Data came from immunoSEQ multiplex PCR; TCRdb stores just in-frame clones and leaves some out. This sample carries more than 70,000 clones, 85% to 90% of them seen once, and the ten largest clones take just under 5%. Sequenced here: peripheral blood, sampled 28 days after the second AZD1222 dose. These TCRs come from an adult who received the AZD1222 COVID-19 vaccine.

The rearrangement links TRBV7-9 to TRBJ2-5, with D possibly TRBD1 on 6 matching bases. The CDR3 contains 14 residues. The germline CDR1 and CDR2 sequences are SEHNR and FQNEAQ (reference sequence). V gave up 4 bases and J gave up 2 bases, with 11 bases separating them. The CDR3 loop reads CASSSGHTQETQYF. CDR3 DNA: TGTGCCAGCAGCTCGGGACATACACAAGAGACCCAGTACTTC. Filled out from reference TRBV7-9 and TRBJ2-5, the complete variable domain reads DTGVSQNPRHKITKRGQNVTFRCDPISEHNRLYWYRQTLGQGPEFLTYFQNEAQLEKSRLLSDRFSAERPKGSFSTLEIQRTEQGDSAMYLCASSSGHTQETQYFGPGTRLLVL.

The V gene is TRBV6-5, the J gene TRBJ2-3; no firm D call. The CDR3 extends over 14 amino acids. Germline CDR1 is MNHEY and CDR2 is SVGAGI. V was pared by 0 bases and J by 3 bases, with 7 bases between. CDR3 sequence (DNA): TGTGCCAGCAGTTACTCGGCGAGGACAGATACGCAGTATTTT. It specifies CASSYSARTDTQYF.

The chain uses TRBV19 and TRBJ1-1; no firm D call. V was clipped by 4 bases and J by 0 bases, with 6 bases between them. Germline lookup yields CDR1 LNHDA and CDR2 SQIVND (reference sequence). The CDR3 sequence is 13 residues long. CDR3 in amino acids: CASSTQMNTEAFF. CDR3 DNA: TGTGCCAGTAGTACTCAAATGAACACTGAAGCTTTCTTT.

The chain couples TRBV6-1 to TRBJ1-5; D is uncertain. Looked up from germline, CDR1 is MNHNS and CDR2 is SASEGT. This CDR3 is 13 amino acids long. The V end was cut by 3 bases, the J end by 0 bases, with 3 bases between. CDR3 nucleotides: TGTGCCAGCAGTGATAATAGCAATCAGCCCCAGCATTTT. Protein product: CASSDNSNQPQHF.

The V call is TRBV10-1, the J call TRBJ2-5; D not resolved. V was cut by 4 bases and J by 2 bases, with 8 bases left in between. There are 13 residues in the CDR3. CDR1 and CDR2 from the germline V gene are WNHNN and SYGVQD (reference sequence). DNA of the CDR3: TGCGCCAGCAGTGCCGCTTATCAAGAGACCCAGTACTTC. Its protein is CASSAAYQETQYF.

A note on this clone: The sample carries other DNA sequences with the same CDR3. This chain connects TRBV7-3 to TRBJ1-4; D remains ambiguous. From germline, CDR1 is SGHTA and CDR2 FQGTGA. The germline V and J ends were trimmed by 2 bases and 8 bases, with 9 bases remaining between them. The CDR3 totals 13 residues. The CDR3 spells CASSLQDGEKLFF. The CDR3 DNA reads as TGTGCCAGCAGCTTACAGGACGGGGAAAAACTGTTTTTT.

This clone was found a few times. The chain joins TRBV30 to TRBJ1-3; TRBD1 agrees at 9 bases. The CDR3 has 14 amino acids. Losses at the gene ends were 3 bases for V and 0 bases for J; bases not matched to a gene: 0. In germline, CDR1 is GTSNPN, CDR2 SVGIG (reference sequence). The CDR3 DNA reads as TGTGCCTGGAGACAGGGGGCCTCTGGAAACACCATATATTTT. Translation: CAWRQGASGNTIYF.

The rearrangement joins TRBV10-3 to TRBJ2-5, with 9 bases lining up with TRBD1. The trim removed 0 bases at V and 5 bases at J, leaving 10 bases unmatched. Germline values: CDR1 ENHRY, CDR2 SYGVKD. There are 17 residues in the CDR3. Here the CDR3 reads CAISESFVGQGLETQYF. CDR3 DNA: TGTGCCATCAGTGAGTCGTTTGTGGGACAGGGTCTCGAGACCCAGTACTTC.

The chain employs TRBV3-1 (or the pseudogene TRBV3-2) and TRBJ1-2; a weak D match, TRBD1 (6 bases). V dropped 6 bases and J dropped 2 bases, with 22 bases sitting between them. The CDR3 spans 17 residues. Germline V gene sequence: CDR1 LGHDT, CDR2 YNNKEL (reference sequence). The CDR3 sequence: CASSPPGGGSWNYGYTF. The CDR3 DNA reads as TGTGCCAGCAGTCCACCGGGAGGGGGATCGTGGAACTATGGCTACACCTTC.

The rearrangement uses TRBV15 and TRBJ1-1, with 12 bases matching TRBD1. After removal of 4 bases from V and 5 bases from J, the junction contained 8 bases not matched to a gene. The CDR3 length is 16 residues. Germline V gives CDR1 LNHNV, CDR2 YYDKDF (reference sequence). The CDR3: CATSTGGQGAGTEAFF. The CDR3 bases are TGTGCCACCAGCACAGGGGGACAGGGGGCTGGGACTGAAGCTTTCTTT.